The 16 T cell receptor beta chains below were found in one sample sequenced in a study of shared clonotypes between healthy human individuals. Naive CD8 isolation took CD45RO-negative cells positively selected for CCR7 and excluded terminally differentiated effector memory CD45RA+ cells. TCRdb's copy holds only in-frame clones and misses some; the assay was immunoSEQ multiplex PCR. This table holds some 2,000,000 clones, approximately 94% found once. Sequencing was done on a sample of naive CD8+ T cells sorted from blood. These TCRs come from a man aged 18 to 35 in good health.

The rearrangement uses TRBV4-2 and TRBJ1-1; unclear D gene. The V end lost 0 bases, the J end lost 5 bases, and 7 bases lay between the germline ends. This CDR3 contains 13 residues. Germline assignment: CDR1 LGHNA and CDR2 YNFKEQ. DNA for the CDR3: TGTGCCAGCAGCCAAGAGGAAGGGACTGAAGCTTTCTTT. Translation: CASSQEEGTEAFF.

The CDR3 loop reads CAWGAPQDTQYF. For the CDR3, the DNA is TGTGCCTGGGGAGCCCCTCAGGACACGCAGTATTTT. The chain couples TRBV30 to TRBJ2-3, with unresolved D. This CDR3 contains 12 residues. Trimming shortened V by 5 bases and J by 9 bases, and 15 bases separated the two germline ends. CDR1 and CDR2 from the germline V gene are GTSNPN and SVGIG (reference sequence).

Comment on this clone: At the DNA level, this CDR3 is encoded by other sequences in the same sample as well. The genes are TRBV5-1 and TRBJ2-7; 13 bases are shared with TRBD2. From germline, CDR1 is SGHRS and CDR2 YFSETQ. CDR3 length: 16 amino acids. V shed 0 bases and J 1 base; nucleotides not matched to a gene: 1. CDR3 nucleotides: TGCGCCAGCAGCTTGGAGGGACTAGCGGGGTCCTACGAGCAGTACTTC. Amino acids: CASSLEGLAGSYEQYF.

This chain uses TRBV6-1 with TRBJ1-4, with 7 bases aligning to TRBD1. Germline CDR1 is MNHNS and CDR2 is SASEGT. The CDR3 is 15 residues long. Unmatched junction bases numbered 6, after V lost 8 bases and J lost 0 bases. The CDR3 DNA reads TGTGCCAGCCAACAGGGGCCTGCAACTAATGAAAAACTGTTTTTT. Translating gives CASQQGPATNEKLFF.

V and J are TRBV27 and TRBJ2-3; 10 bases fit TRBD2. The germline V gene has CDR1 MNHEY and CDR2 SMNVEV (reference sequence). V was clipped by 2 bases and J by 4 bases; unmatched bases: 6. This CDR3 region has 16 residues. CDR3 loop: CASSLNLAGDSDTQYF. Here the CDR3 DNA reads TGTGCCAGCAGTTTAAACCTAGCGGGGGATTCAGATACGCAGTATTTT.

CDR3 region: CASSPPGANPYGYTF. The CDR3 coding sequence is TGTGCCAGCAGCCCACCGGGGGCCAACCCTTATGGCTACACCTTC. The chain couples TRBV4-2 to TRBJ1-2; D perhaps matches TRBD1 (6 bases). This CDR3 spans 15 amino acids. From germline, CDR1 is LGHNA and CDR2 YNFKEQ. Trimming cost V 4 bases and J 5 bases, with 17 bases left between them.

The J gene is TRBJ2-7, the V gene TRBV11-2; 10 bases agree with TRBD2. The CDR3 spans 16 residues. The V and J ends lost 5 bases and 2 bases, in that order; junction bases with no gene match: 9. CDR1 and CDR2 from the germline V gene are SGHAT and FQNNGV. CDR3: CASSPQPSGRAYEQYF. DNA for the CDR3: TGTGCCAGCAGCCCCCAGCCCAGCGGGAGGGCCTACGAGCAGTACTTC. The full variable domain, its missing parts supplied by reference TRBV11-2 and TRBJ2-7, is EAGVAQSPRYKIIEKRQSVAFWCNPISGHATLYWYQQILGQGPKLLIQFQNNGVVDDSQLPKDRFSAERLKGVDSTLKIQPAKLEDSAVYLCASSPQPSGRAYEQYFGPGTRLTVT.

CDR3 amino acids: CASSWENTDTQYF. The CDR3 coding sequence is TGTGCCAGCAGTTGGGAGAACACAGATACGCAGTATTTT. The chain uses TRBV6-6 and TRBJ2-3, with D maybe TRBD2 (5 bases). Trimming pared 4 bases from V and 2 bases from J, leaving 7 bases between. This CDR3 spans 13 amino acids. The germline gives CDR1 MNHNY, CDR2 SVGAGI (reference sequence).

A single count supports this clone. The sample contains more than one DNA sequence encoding this CDR3. This sequence joins TRBV27 and TRBJ1-5; 7 bases agree with TRBD1. The length of the CDR3 is 13 residues. Germline V gene sequence: CDR1 MNHEY, CDR2 SMNVEV (reference sequence). V was pared by 2 bases and J by 5 bases, with 0 bases of the junction left unmatched. The CDR3 coding sequence is TGTGCCAGCAGTTTAACAGGGGATCAGCCCCAGCATTTT. Its translation is CASSLTGDQPQHF.

This rearrangement joins TRBV4-1 to TRBJ2-3; no reliable D call. The CDR3 covers 14 residues. Germline CDR1 MGHRA, CDR2 YSYEKL. Trimming cost V 0 bases and J 2 bases, with 6 bases left between them. CDR3 region: CASSQDAVTDTQYF. CDR3 sequence (DNA): TGCGCCAGCAGCCAAGACGCAGTCACAGATACGCAGTATTTT.

V usage is TRBV7-9 and J usage is TRBJ2-3; 9 bases are a match to TRBD2. This CDR3 has 18 residues. V was pared by 7 bases and J by 0 bases, with 14 bases of the junction left unmatched. Germline V CDR1 and CDR2: SEHNR, FQNEAQ (reference sequence). CDR3 coding DNA: TGTGCCAGCACCCTTCCCAGCGGGGGGCCTCCTAGCACAGATACGCAGTATTTT. Its translation: CASTLPSGGPPSTDTQYF.

A word on this clone: This sample also contains other DNA sequences that code for the same CDR3. The chain has TRBV4-1 and TRBJ1-3; D not resolved. V shed 1 base and J shed 0 bases, with 4 bases lying between them. In germline, CDR1 is MGHRA, CDR2 YSYEKL. This CDR3 is built from 14 residues. CDR3 DNA sequence: TGCGCCAGCAGCCAAGTGATCTCTGGAAACACCATATATTTT. Residues: CASSQVISGNTIYF.

The table lists this clone with a count of one. J is TRBJ2-7 and V is TRBV4-1; no clear D. The ends were cut back, 3 bases at V and 4 bases at J, with 16 bases in the middle. The CDR3 consists of 15 residues. CDR1 MGHRA and CDR2 YSYEKL come from the germline V gene. CDR3 coding DNA: TGCGCCAGCAGCCAGCGAGTGAGCATGGGGTACGAGCAGTACTTC. Its translation is CASSQRVSMGYEQYF.

The V and J genes are TRBV19 and TRBJ2-3; 7 nucleotides match TRBD2. V was clipped by 3 bases and J by 0 bases; unmatched bases: 3. The CDR3 has 15 amino acids. The V gene's germline CDR1 is LNHDA and CDR2 SQIVND (reference sequence). The CDR3 loop is CASSITGGSTDTQYF. The DNA of the CDR3 is TGTGCCAGTAGTATCACGGGGGGTAGCACAGATACGCAGTATTTT. The full variable domain, completed using reference TRBV19 and TRBJ2-3, is DGGITQSPKYLFRKEGQNVTLSCEQNLNHDAMYWYRQDPGQGLRLIYYSQIVNDFQKGDIAEGYSVSREKKESFPLTVTSAQKNPTAFYLCASSITGGSTDTQYFGPGTRLTVL.

The rearrangement joins TRBV27 to TRBJ2-7; the D is unclear. Germline V gene sequence: CDR1 MNHEY, CDR2 SMNVEV (reference sequence). V shed 3 bases and J shed 0 bases, with 9 bases lying between them. The CDR3 extends over 14 amino acids. The CDR3 DNA follows: TGTGCCAGCAGTTTCGGTGCGGCCTCCTACGAGCAGTACTTC. Its protein product is CASSFGAASYEQYF.

The chain employs TRBV10-3 and TRBJ2-7; 11 bases fit TRBD2. The germline V gene encodes CDR1 ENHRY and CDR2 SYGVKD. The CDR3 extends over 14 amino acids. The V and J ends lost 2 bases and 8 bases, in that order; junction bases with no gene match: 5. The CDR3 bases are TGTGCCATCAGTGAGCCGGGACTAGCGGATAAGCAGTACTTC. As protein: CAISEPGLADKQYF.